Below are 12 T cell receptor beta chains sequenced from a single sample in a study of blood T cell repertoires in COVID-19. The assay was immunoSEQ multiplex PCR, and TCRdb's table has in-frame clones only and misses some. The table shows roughly 110,000 clones, with 65% to 80% occurring only once. The sample comprised peripheral blood. These receptors were collected from an older man with acute or convalescent COVID-19.

The rearrangement joins TRBV6-5 to TRBJ2-1, with D possibly TRBD2 on 5 matching bases. The V end lost 7 bases, the J end lost 6 bases, and 7 bases lay between the germline ends. Per germline, CDR1 MNHEY and CDR2 SVGAGI. The CDR3 loop spans 11 amino acids. The CDR3 coding sequence is TGTGCCAGCATGGGAGTCAATGAGCAGTTCTTC. This codes for CASMGVNEQFF.

The V call is TRBV6-5, the J call TRBJ1-2; TRBD1 matches 9 bases. The CDR3 runs to 15 residues. Per the germline V gene, CDR1 is MNHEY and CDR2 is SVGAGI. V shed 4 bases and J 5 bases; nucleotides not matched to a gene: 8. The CDR3 coding sequence is TGTGCCAGCAGTTCTCCGGGACAGGGAAAATATGGCTACACCTTC. It encodes CASSSPGQGKYGYTF.

The V gene is TRBV5-5, the J gene TRBJ1-5; no reliable D call. Germline loops: CDR1 SGHKS, CDR2 YYEKEE (reference sequence). The V end was cut by 0 bases, the J end by 1 base, with 8 bases between. The CDR3 runs 15 residues. This CDR3 is CASSLGSSSNQPQHF. The CDR3 DNA is TGTGCCAGCAGCTTGGGCAGTTCCAGCAATCAGCCCCAGCATTTT.

This chain joins TRBV15 and TRBJ1-3; weak D call: TRBD1 (5 bases). Germline V CDR1 and CDR2: LNHNV, YYDKDF (reference sequence). The CDR3 sequence is 14 residues long. V was cut by 5 bases and J by 4 bases, with 12 bases left in between. In DNA, the CDR3 is TGTGCCACCAGCGCGCAGGGTCGAGGAAACACCATATATTTT. The encoded protein is CATSAQGRGNTIYF.

V is TRBV2 and J is TRBJ2-6; D not certain. This CDR3 comprises 15 residues. Trimming shortened V by 1 base and J by 0 bases, and 4 bases separated the two germline ends. CDR1 SNHLY and CDR2 FYNNEI come from the germline V gene. The CDR3 region is CASSEGHSGANVLTF. For the CDR3, the DNA is TGTGCCAGCAGTGAAGGACACTCTGGGGCCAACGTCCTGACTTTC.

The CDR3 protein is CASSPGQDTAPLHF. The CDR3 nucleotides are TGTGCCAGCAGCCCGGGACAGGATACGGCACCCCTCCACTTT. The rearrangement links TRBV7-9 to TRBJ1-6, with TRBD1 identical over 8 bases. The J segment lost 11 bases and the V segment lost 5 bases, leaving 8 bases of the junction unmatched. This CDR3 has 14 amino acids. Germline CDR1 SEHNR, CDR2 FQNEAQ (reference sequence).

In its sample, this clone was seen a few times. The chain combines TRBV10-3 with TRBJ2-3, with 10 bases matching TRBD2. After removal of 5 bases from V and 1 base from J, the junction contained 0 bases not matched to a gene. The CDR3 length is 14 residues. CDR1 and CDR2 from the germline V gene are ENHRY and SYGVKD. The CDR3 region is CAISSGGGTDTQYF. The CDR3, as DNA: TGTGCCATCAGTAGCGGGGGGGGCACAGATACGCAGTATTTT.

The rearrangement links TRBV7-8 to TRBJ1-2, with D unclear. Germline CDR1 SGHVS, CDR2 FQNEAQ. The CDR3 sequence is 14 residues long. V was cut by 1 base and J by 0 bases, with 6 bases left in between. CDR3 region: CASSLDSTNYGYTF. The CDR3 nucleotides are TGTGCCAGCAGCTTAGACAGTACTAACTATGGCTACACCTTC.

This clone has a handful of counts. This chain connects TRBV19 to TRBJ1-2; D may be TRBD1 (5 bases). Germline V lookup: CDR1 LNHDA, CDR2 SQIVND (reference sequence). The V end was cut by 7 bases, the J end by 7 bases, with 13 bases between. The CDR3 contains 12 residues. DNA of the CDR3: TGTGCCAGTAATTCAGGGTTGTCTGGCTACACCTTC. It translates to CASNSGLSGYTF.

The chain is built from TRBV2 and TRBJ1-6, with TRBD1 as a possible D gene (5 bases). This CDR3 is built from 16 residues. Germline CDR1 and CDR2: SNHLY and FYNNEI. Trimming cost V 6 bases and J 7 bases, with 19 bases left between them. The CDR3 nucleotides read TGTGCCAGCAGCGCAGAGGGTGCGGGGGGGAATTCACCCCTCCACTTT. Translating gives CASSAEGAGGNSPLHF.

This clone was seen only a few times. The chain employs TRBV12-3 or TRBV12-4 and TRBJ1-2, with 7 bases fitting TRBD1. This CDR3 contains 11 residues. V lost 4 bases and J lost 7; bases outside the gene matches: 0. For the CDR3, the DNA is TGTGCCAGCAGTTACAGGGGTGGCTACACCTTC. The encoded protein is CASSYRGGYTF.

The rearrangement joins TRBV19 to TRBJ2-1; tentatively, D is TRBD1 (6 bases). CDR1 is LNHDA and CDR2 is SQIVND in the germline V gene (reference sequence). V lost 4 bases and J lost 9, with 10 bases in between. The CDR3 length is 12 residues. CDR3 region: CASSNAGAEQFF. DNA of the CDR3: TGTGCCAGTAGTAACGCAGGGGCTGAGCAGTTCTTC.